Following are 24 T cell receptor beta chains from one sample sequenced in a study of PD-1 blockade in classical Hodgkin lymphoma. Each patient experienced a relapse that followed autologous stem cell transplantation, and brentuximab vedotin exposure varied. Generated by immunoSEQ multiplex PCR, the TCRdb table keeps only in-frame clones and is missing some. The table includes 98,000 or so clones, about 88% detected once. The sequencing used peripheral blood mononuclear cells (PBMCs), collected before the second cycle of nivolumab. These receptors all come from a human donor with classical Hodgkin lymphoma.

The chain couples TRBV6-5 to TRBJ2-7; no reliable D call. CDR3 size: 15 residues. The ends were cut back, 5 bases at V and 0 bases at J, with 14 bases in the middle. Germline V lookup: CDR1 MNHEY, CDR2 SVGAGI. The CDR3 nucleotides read TGTGCCAGCAGTCTCCAGGACCAGAGCTCCTACGAGCAGTACTTC. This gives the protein CASSLQDQSSYEQYF.

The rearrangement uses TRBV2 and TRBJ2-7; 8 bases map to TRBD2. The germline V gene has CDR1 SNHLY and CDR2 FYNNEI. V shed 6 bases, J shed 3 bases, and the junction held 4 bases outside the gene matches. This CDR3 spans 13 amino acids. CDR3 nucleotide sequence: TGTGCCAGCAGACTAGCGGTCAGCTACGAGCAGTACTTC. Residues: CASRLAVSYEQYF.

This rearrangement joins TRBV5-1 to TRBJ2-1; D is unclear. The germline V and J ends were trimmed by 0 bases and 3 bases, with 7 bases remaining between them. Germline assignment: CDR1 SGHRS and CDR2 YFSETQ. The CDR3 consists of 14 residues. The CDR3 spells CASSLGYFYNEQFF. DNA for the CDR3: TGCGCCAGCAGCTTGGGCTACTTCTACAATGAGCAGTTCTTC.

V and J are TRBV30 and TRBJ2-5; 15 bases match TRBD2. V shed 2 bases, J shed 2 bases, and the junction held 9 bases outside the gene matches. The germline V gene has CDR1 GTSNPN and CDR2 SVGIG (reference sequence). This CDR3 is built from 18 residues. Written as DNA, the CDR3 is TGTGCCTGGAGTCGCCCGGGACTAGCGGGAGGAGGGCAAGAGACCCAGTACTTC. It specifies CAWSRPGLAGGGQETQYF.

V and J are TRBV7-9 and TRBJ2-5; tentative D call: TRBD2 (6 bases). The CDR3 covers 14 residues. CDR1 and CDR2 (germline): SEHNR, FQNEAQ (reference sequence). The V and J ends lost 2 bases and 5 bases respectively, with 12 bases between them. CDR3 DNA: TGTGCCAGCAGCTTACCGGGACTTCCCGAGACCCAGTACTTC. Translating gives CASSLPGLPETQYF.

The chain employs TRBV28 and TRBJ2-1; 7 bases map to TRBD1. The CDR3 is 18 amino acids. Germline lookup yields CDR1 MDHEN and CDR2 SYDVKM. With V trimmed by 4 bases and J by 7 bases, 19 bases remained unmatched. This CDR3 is CASSCPRPRPATGNEQFF. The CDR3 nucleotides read TGTGCCAGCAGTTGCCCCCGACCCCGCCCAGCGACAGGGAATGAGCAGTTCTTC.

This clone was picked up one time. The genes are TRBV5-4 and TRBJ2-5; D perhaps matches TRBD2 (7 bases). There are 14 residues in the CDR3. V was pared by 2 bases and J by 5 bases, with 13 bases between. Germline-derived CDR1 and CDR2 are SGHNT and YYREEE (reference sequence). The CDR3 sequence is CASSFTGGAETQYF. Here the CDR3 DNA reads TGTGCCAGCAGCTTCACGGGGGGCGCGGAGACCCAGTACTTC.

The CDR3 protein is CASSQWEGRNEQYF. CDR3 bases: TGTGCCAGCAGCCAGTGGGAGGGGAGGAACGAGCAGTACTTC. The J gene is TRBJ2-7, the V gene TRBV7-2; 7 bases match TRBD2. V was pared by 5 bases and J by 5 bases, with 9 bases of the junction left unmatched. The germline V gene encodes CDR1 SGHTA and CDR2 FQGNSA. The CDR3 runs to 14 residues.

CDR3 residues: CTTGRTSCEQYF. DNA of the CDR3: TGCACCACCGGCCGGACTAGCTGCGAGCAGTACTTC. This sequence joins TRBV1 and TRBJ2-7; no DNA check was done on the table's D call, TRBD2. TRBV1 is reported as a pseudogene. The CDR3 sequence is 12 residues long.

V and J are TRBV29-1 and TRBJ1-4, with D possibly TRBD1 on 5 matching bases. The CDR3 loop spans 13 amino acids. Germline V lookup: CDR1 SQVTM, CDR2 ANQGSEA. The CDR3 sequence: CPPLGTTNEKLFF. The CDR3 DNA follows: TGCCCCCCCCTGGGGACGACTAATGAAAAACTGTTTTTT.

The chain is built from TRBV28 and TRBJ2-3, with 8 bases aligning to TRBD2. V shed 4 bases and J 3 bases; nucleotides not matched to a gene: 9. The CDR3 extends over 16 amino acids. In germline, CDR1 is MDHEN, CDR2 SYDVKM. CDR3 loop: CASSSTGTSETDTQYF. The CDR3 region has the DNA TGTGCCAGCAGTTCGACCGGGACTAGTGAAACAGATACGCAGTATTTT.

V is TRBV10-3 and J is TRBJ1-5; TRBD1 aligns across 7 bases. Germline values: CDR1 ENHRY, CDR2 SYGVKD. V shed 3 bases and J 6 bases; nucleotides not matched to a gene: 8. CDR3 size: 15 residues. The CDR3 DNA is TGTGCCATCAGTGAAGGAGGGGGCAATGGTCAGCCCCAGCATTTT. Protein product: CAISEGGGNGQPQHF.

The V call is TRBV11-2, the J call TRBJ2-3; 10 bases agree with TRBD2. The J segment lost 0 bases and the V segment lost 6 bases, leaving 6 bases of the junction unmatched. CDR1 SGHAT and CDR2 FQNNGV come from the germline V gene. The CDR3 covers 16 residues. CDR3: CASSRTSGVSTDTQYF. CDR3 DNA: TGTGCCAGCAGTCGAACTAGCGGGGTTAGCACAGATACGCAGTATTTT. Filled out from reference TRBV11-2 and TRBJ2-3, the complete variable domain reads EAGVAQSPRYKIIEKRQSVAFWCNPISGHATLYWYQQILGQGPKLLIQFQNNGVVDDSQLPKDRFSAERLKGVDSTLKIQPAKLEDSAVYLCASSRTSGVSTDTQYFGPGTRLTVL.

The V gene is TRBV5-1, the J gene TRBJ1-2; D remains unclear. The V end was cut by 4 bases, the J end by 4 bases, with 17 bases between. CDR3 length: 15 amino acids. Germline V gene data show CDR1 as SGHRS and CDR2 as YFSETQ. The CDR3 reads CASSQPGAGSYGYTF. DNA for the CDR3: TGCGCCAGCAGCCAACCCGGAGCGGGGTCCTATGGCTACACCTTC.

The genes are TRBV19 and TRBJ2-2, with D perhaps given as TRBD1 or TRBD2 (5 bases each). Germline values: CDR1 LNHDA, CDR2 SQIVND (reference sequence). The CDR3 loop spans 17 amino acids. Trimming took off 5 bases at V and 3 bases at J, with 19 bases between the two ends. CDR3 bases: TGTGCCAGTAGTCTGGGGGAGTATAACCTGGACACCGGGGAGCTGTTTTTT. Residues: CASSLGEYNLDTGELFF.

The CDR3 sequence: CASSEFGAANEQFF. CDR3 DNA sequence: TGTGCCAGCAGTGAATTTGGGGCAGCCAATGAGCAGTTCTTC. V gene TRBV6-1 combines with J gene TRBJ2-1, with D perhaps matching TRBD1 (5 bases). Germline V gene data show CDR1 as MNHNS and CDR2 as SASEGT. The CDR3 is made up of 14 amino acids. V gave up 2 bases and J gave up 6 bases, with 11 bases separating them.

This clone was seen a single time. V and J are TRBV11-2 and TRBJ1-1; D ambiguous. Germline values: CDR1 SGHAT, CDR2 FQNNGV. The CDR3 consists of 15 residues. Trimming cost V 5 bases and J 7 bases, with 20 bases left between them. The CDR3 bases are TGTGCCAGCAGCCTCGTCGAAGTAGGGTACAGTGAAGCTTTCTTT. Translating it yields CASSLVEVGYSEAFF.

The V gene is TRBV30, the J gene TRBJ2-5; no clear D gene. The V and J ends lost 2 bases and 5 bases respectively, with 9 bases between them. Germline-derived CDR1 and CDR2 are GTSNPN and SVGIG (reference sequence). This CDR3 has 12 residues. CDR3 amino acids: CAWSLSSETQYF. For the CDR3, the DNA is TGTGCCTGGAGTTTATCTTCGGAGACCCAGTACTTC.

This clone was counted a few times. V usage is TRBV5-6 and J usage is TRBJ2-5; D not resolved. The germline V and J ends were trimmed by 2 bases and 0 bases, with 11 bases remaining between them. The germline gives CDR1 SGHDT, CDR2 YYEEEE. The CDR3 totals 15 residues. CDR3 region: CASSFGSWYQETQYF. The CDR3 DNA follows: TGTGCCAGCAGCTTCGGGTCTTGGTACCAAGAGACCCAGTACTTC.

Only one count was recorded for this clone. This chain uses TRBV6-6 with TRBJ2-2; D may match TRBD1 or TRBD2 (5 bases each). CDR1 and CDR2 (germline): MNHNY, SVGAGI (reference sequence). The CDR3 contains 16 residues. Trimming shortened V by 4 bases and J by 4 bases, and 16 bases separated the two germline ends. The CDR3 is CASSFERGGGTGELFF. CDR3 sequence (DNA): TGTGCCAGCAGTTTCGAGAGGGGTGGGGGCACCGGGGAGCTGTTTTTT.

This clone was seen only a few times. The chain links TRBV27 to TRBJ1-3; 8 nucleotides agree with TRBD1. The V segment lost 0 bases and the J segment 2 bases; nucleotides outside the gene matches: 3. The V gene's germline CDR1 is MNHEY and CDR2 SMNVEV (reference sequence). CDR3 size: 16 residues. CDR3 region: CASSLSPQGAGNTIYF. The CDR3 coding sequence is TGTGCCAGCAGTTTATCCCCACAGGGGGCTGGAAACACCATATATTTT.

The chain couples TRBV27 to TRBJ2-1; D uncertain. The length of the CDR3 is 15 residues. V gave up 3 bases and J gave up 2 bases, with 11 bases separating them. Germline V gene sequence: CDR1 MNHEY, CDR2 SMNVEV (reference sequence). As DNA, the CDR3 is TGTGCCAGCAGTTTTAGGTCCGCGGCCTACAATGAGCAGTTCTTC. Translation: CASSFRSAAYNEQFF.

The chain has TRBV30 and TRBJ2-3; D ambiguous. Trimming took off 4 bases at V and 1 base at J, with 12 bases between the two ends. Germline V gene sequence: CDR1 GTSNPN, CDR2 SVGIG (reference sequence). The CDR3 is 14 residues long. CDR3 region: CAWIDTSGTDTQYF. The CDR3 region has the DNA TGTGCCTGGATTGATACCAGCGGCACAGATACGCAGTATTTT.

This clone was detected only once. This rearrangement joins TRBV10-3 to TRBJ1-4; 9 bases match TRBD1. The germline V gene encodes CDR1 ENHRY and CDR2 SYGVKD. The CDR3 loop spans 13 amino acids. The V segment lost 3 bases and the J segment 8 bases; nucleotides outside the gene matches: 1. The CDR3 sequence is CAISDGQGEKLFF. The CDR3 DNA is TGTGCCATCAGTGACGGACAGGGGGAAAAACTGTTTTTT.